Listed here is a single TCR beta chain. Its antigen is unidentified. MiXCR was run by TCRdb on the 5' RACE reads, yielding one entry per CDR3 protein. The data contain 700,000 or so distinct CDR3 sequences, 8.5% to 9% of them singletons. Only healthy Caucasians were enrolled as donors. This sample was taken from a study of identical twins. The CDR3 is 14 residues long. V was cut by 10 bases and J by 1 base, with 14 bases left in between. Per germline, CDR1 KGHDR and CDR2 SFDVKD. The study's findings and limits: There were fewer insertions in abundant cord blood beta clonotypes, but memory repertoires showed no such pattern. Zero-insertion findings could be partly confounded by invariant cells (MAIT and iNKT cells). Models underestimated how often monozygotic twins shared out-of-frame TCR alpha.

A further study also used this sample, focusing on yellow fever vaccine responses in identical twins.

The TCR was taken from a woman aged 18 to 35 in good health. The chain carries TRBV24-1 and TRBJ2-3, with D unresolved. The source material was PBMCs. CDR3 loop: CATTDSYRTDTQYF. CDR3 sequence (DNA): TGTGCCACGACCGACTCGTATCGCACAGATACGCAGTATTTT.